The T cell receptor (beta chain) under discussion was sequenced for a study of blood T cell repertoires in COVID-19. TCRdb's copy holds only in-frame clones and misses some; the assay was immunoSEQ multiplex PCR. Among approximately 150,000 clones listed, around 86% were seen once. With V trimmed by 2 bases and J by 7 bases, 3 bases remained unmatched. The CDR3 is 14 residues long. Germline V gives CDR1 SNHLY, CDR2 FYNNEI. The sequence came from a man between 65 and 85 years old who had recovered from COVID-19. The J gene is TRBJ1-4, the V gene TRBV2, with 8 positions matching TRBD1. Material for sequencing was peripheral blood. The CDR3 DNA reads as TGTGCCAGCAGTGAACAGGGGGCGGGTGAAAAACTGTTTTTT. Translated: CASSEQGAGEKLFF.